This T cell receptor (beta chain) came from a study of Siglec-9 on CD8 T cells in melanoma. Broader study findings: In melanoma tumors, a Siglec-9-marked effector memory CD8+ subset reportedly appeared to accumulate.

In the case of this clone: Its specificity is not known.

Clones were read by immunoSEQ multiplex PCR, and TCRdb kept only the in-frame ones, dropping some. The sample carries about 36,000 clones, about 86% recorded once. The TCR was taken from a human donor in good health. Sequences were obtained from Siglec-9- CD8+ T cells sorted from blood.

The CDR3, as DNA: TGTGCCAGTAGTTCTGATATAGGAGGGTTCACTGAAGCTTTCTTT. Its translation is CASSSDIGGFTEAFF. The chain combines TRBV19 with TRBJ1-1, with no clear D. Trimming left V 5 bases short and J 4 bases short, with 17 bases between. This CDR3 has 15 residues. The germline V gene encodes CDR1 LNHDA and CDR2 SQIVND (reference sequence).